Following are 21 T cell receptor beta chains from one sample sequenced in a study of chronic HIV infection and antiretroviral therapy. TCRdb processed the 5' RACE reads anew with MiXCR; each CDR3 protein has one entry. This repertoire shows tens of thousands of distinct CDR3 sequences, roughly 8.8% found once; its top ten account for under 3.5%. The source material was peripheral blood. The receptor source for this set is an adult who had HIV and had not received antiretroviral therapy, or was an uninfected healthy control (not recorded which).

This clonotype was seen a single time. V and J are TRBV28 and TRBJ1-4; D may be TRBD1 (5 bases). The germline gives CDR1 MDHEN, CDR2 SYDVKM. The CDR3 contains 16 residues. V lost 4 bases and J lost 0, with 12 bases in between. This CDR3 reads CASSSPDRTTNEKLFF. The CDR3 coding sequence is TGTGCCAGCAGTTCCCCTGACAGAACAACTAATGAAAAACTGTTTTTT.

In its sample, this clonotype was seen a few times. The genes are TRBV5-6 and TRBJ1-1; D uncertain. V was cut by 2 bases and J by 1 base, with 9 bases left in between. The CDR3 spans 14 residues. CDR1 is SGHDT, CDR2 YYEEEE, per germline. The CDR3 nucleotides read TGTGCCAGCAGCTTTCGACCACGGAACACTGAAGCTTTCTTT. Amino acids: CASSFRPRNTEAFF.

This clonotype was detected a few times. V is TRBV9 and J is TRBJ1-3; possible D gene TRBD1, 6 bases. Germline V lookup: CDR1 SGDLS, CDR2 YYNGEE. Trimming removed 0 bases at V and 0 bases at J, with 16 bases between. The CDR3 has 18 residues. This CDR3 reads CASSVASSWGLSGNTIYF. Written as DNA, the CDR3 is TGTGCCAGCAGCGTAGCTTCATCGTGGGGGCTCTCTGGAAACACCATATATTTT.

This clonotype was seen a handful of times. This chain connects TRBV25-1 to TRBJ1-5; D is unclear. Germline CDR1 and CDR2: MGHDK and SYGVNS. The CDR3 totals 14 residues. V was pared by 5 bases and J by 0 bases, with 8 bases between. CDR3 region: CASSIMDSNQPQHF. For the CDR3, the DNA is TGTGCCAGCAGTATTATGGATAGCAATCAGCCCCAGCATTTT.

The genes are TRBV3-1 and TRBJ1-1; the D gene is possibly TRBD1 (6 bases). The CDR3 consists of 13 residues. CDR1 and CDR2 from the germline V gene are LGHDT and YNNKEL (reference sequence). Trimming shortened V by 4 bases and J by 7 bases, and 13 bases separated the two germline ends. The CDR3 bases are TGTGCCAGCAGCCCCAGGGGTTTGAATGAAGCTTTCTTT. Translation gives CASSPRGLNEAFF.

Ten or more counts support this clonotype. The J gene is TRBJ2-3, the V gene TRBV27; tentative D call: TRBD1 (7 bases). Germline loops: CDR1 MNHEY, CDR2 SMNVEV (reference sequence). V gave up 1 base and J gave up 8 bases, with 16 bases separating them. This CDR3 is built from 15 residues. Here the CDR3 reads CASSLLAGGQGTQYF. The CDR3 coding sequence is TGTGCCAGCAGTTTATTGGCAGGGGGGCAAGGTACGCAGTATTTT.

The chain uses TRBV29-1 and TRBJ2-6; D is perhaps TRBD1 or TRBD2 (5 bases each). V was cut by 1 base and J by 2 bases, with 12 bases left in between. CDR3 length equals 16 residues. Per the germline V gene, CDR1 is SQVTM and CDR2 is ANQGSEA. This CDR3 is CSVEGGGGAGANVLTF. CDR3 in DNA: TGCAGCGTTGAAGGGGGTGGGGGAGCTGGGGCCAACGTCCTGACTTTC.

This clonotype was counted only a few times. V is TRBV7-2 and J is TRBJ2-3; no firm D call. The CDR3 spans 12 residues. CDR1 and CDR2 (germline): SGHTA, FQGNSA. With 2 bases removed from V and 5 bases from J, the gap between germline ends came to 5 bases. DNA for the CDR3: TGTGCCAGCAGCTTAATGGGAGATACGCAGTATTTT. It translates to CASSLMGDTQYF.

The V and J genes are TRBV20-1 and TRBJ2-7; 7 nucleotides match TRBD2. The CDR3 has 12 residues. Germline lookup yields CDR1 DFQATT and CDR2 SNEGSKA (reference sequence). J lost 7 bases, V lost 2 bases, and 5 bases had no gene match. The CDR3 DNA follows: TGCAGTGCTAGACCGGGGGGAGGGGAGCAGTACTTC. Its protein product is CSARPGGGEQYF.

This clonotype has ten or more counts. This chain links TRBV29-1 with TRBJ2-3; no clear D gene. V gave up 3 bases and J gave up 1 base, with 8 bases separating them. This CDR3 spans 13 amino acids. Germline lookup yields CDR1 SQVTM and CDR2 ANQGSEA. CDR3 sequence (DNA): TGCAGCGTTGATCACACCGGCACAGATACGCAGTATTTT. Translated, it gives CSVDHTGTDTQYF.

This chain connects TRBV28 to TRBJ2-5; D is unclear. V was shortened by 2 bases and J by 0 bases, with 7 bases between the two germline ends. The CDR3 spans 14 residues. Germline loops: CDR1 MDHEN, CDR2 SYDVKM. The DNA for the CDR3 is TGTGCCAGCAGTTTAAGTCGGTACCAAGAGACCCAGTACTTC. This translates into CASSLSRYQETQYF. Together with reference TRBV28 and TRBJ2-5, the CDR3 gives the full variable domain: DVKVTQSSRYLVKRTGEKVFLECVQDMDHENMFWYRQDPGLGLRLIYFSYDVKMKEKGDIPEGYSVSREKKERFSLILESASTNQTSMYLCASSLSRYQETQYFGPGTRLLVL.

This clonotype occurred many times. The chain employs TRBV6-6 and TRBJ2-1; no clear D gene. The CDR3 sequence is 13 residues long. Looked up from germline, CDR1 is MNHNY and CDR2 is SVGAGI (reference sequence). V lost 1 base and J 6 bases, leaving 7 bases between the germline ends. The CDR3 DNA sequence: TGTGCCAGCAGTTACTATTACCCCAATGAGCAGTTCTTC. It yields the protein CASSYYYPNEQFF.

This clonotype was observed a handful of times. The gene calls are TRBV27 and TRBJ2-5, with 7 bases identical to TRBD2. This CDR3 is 14 amino acids long. Germline assignment: CDR1 MNHEY and CDR2 SMNVEV (reference sequence). V was clipped by 3 bases and J by 5 bases; unmatched bases: 6. CDR3 bases: TGTGCCAGCAGTTTTGCGGCGGGAGCGGAGACCCAGTACTTC. Translated: CASSFAAGAETQYF.

The V gene is TRBV24-1, the J gene TRBJ2-7; 10 bases map to TRBD1. CDR3 length equals 15 residues. After removal of 7 bases from V and 5 bases from J, the junction contained 10 bases not matched to a gene. Germline assignment: CDR1 KGHDR and CDR2 SFDVKD. This chain's CDR3 is CATSRRDRGSDEQYF. The CDR3 DNA follows: TGTGCCACCAGCAGAAGGGACAGGGGAAGCGACGAGCAGTACTTC.

This clonotype has a count of ten or more. V gene TRBV29-1 combines with J gene TRBJ2-7; no reliable D call. CDR3 size: 14 residues. Per germline, CDR1 SQVTM and CDR2 ANQGSEA. Trimming pared 7 bases from V and 5 bases from J, leaving 21 bases between. The CDR3 is CSARRASARNEQYF. The CDR3 nucleotides are TGCAGCGCCCGCAGAGCGTCGGCGAGGAACGAGCAGTACTTC.

At least ten counts were recorded for this clonotype. The rearrangement links TRBV6-5 to TRBJ2-3; TRBD2 aligns across 7 bases. V lost 0 bases, J lost 0 bases, and 6 bases stayed unmatched. Per germline, CDR1 MNHEY and CDR2 SVGAGI. The CDR3 is made up of 17 amino acids. CDR3 loop: CASSYSGGTPSTDTQYF. DNA for the CDR3: TGTGCCAGCAGTTACTCGGGGGGGACCCCTAGCACAGATACGCAGTATTTT.

A few counts support this clonotype. The genes are TRBV12-3 or TRBV12-4 and TRBJ1-6; no clear D. Trimming took off 5 bases at V and 7 bases at J, with 12 bases between the two ends. CDR3 length: 14 residues. CDR3 amino acids: CASSIVKSNSPLHF. The CDR3 DNA is TGTGCCAGCAGTATAGTCAAGTCCAATTCACCCCTCCACTTT.

In its sample, this clonotype was seen many times. The chain combines TRBV12-3 or TRBV12-4 with TRBJ2-7; D call uncertain. Trimming took 1 base from V and 7 from J, leaving 5 bases between them. CDR3 length: 11 residues. The CDR3, as DNA: TGTGCCAGCAGTTTAGTGGGGGAGCAGTACTTC. It specifies CASSLVGEQYF.

This clonotype was picked up many times. The V and J genes are TRBV6-2 or TRBV6-3 and TRBJ1-1; the D gene is possibly TRBD1 (6 bases). Trimming pared 7 bases from V and 4 bases from J, leaving 13 bases between. This CDR3 region has 13 residues. Germline V CDR1 and CDR2: MNHEY, SVGEGT. For the CDR3, the DNA is TGTGCCAGCATCAATGGAGGGGGCACTGAAGCTTTCTTT. Protein: CASINGGGTEAFF.

This clonotype showed up many times. The V gene is TRBV20-1, the J gene TRBJ2-4; D might be TRBD1 or TRBD2, each matching 7 bases. The V end lost 1 base, the J end lost 8 bases, and 12 bases lay between the germline ends. CDR3 size: 13 residues. Germline lookup yields CDR1 DFQATT and CDR2 SNEGSKA (reference sequence). CDR3 nucleotide sequence: TGCAGTGCTAGAGTGTCAGGGGGGGACATTCAGTACTTC. This gives the protein CSARVSGGDIQYF.

J is TRBJ1-1 and V is TRBV28, with 9 nucleotides matching TRBD1. CDR1 MDHEN and CDR2 SYDVKM come from the germline V gene. V gave up 2 bases and J gave up 5 bases; unmatched junction bases: 6. The CDR3 has 15 residues. In DNA, the CDR3 is TGTGCCAGCAGTTTAGGGGGACAGGGAGAGACTGAAGCTTTCTTT. Its translation: CASSLGGQGETEAFF.